This TCR beta chain was captured in a study of shared clonotypes between healthy human individuals. Study-level findings and limits: Blood alone was sampled, and tissue repertoires likely differ. The generation probabilities recorded for non-shared clonotypes fell below those of clonotypes shared by all four donors.

Per sorted-subset replicate PCR, input was around 200 ng DNA, representing around 30,000 T cell genomes. Sequencing was performed with immunoSEQ multiplex PCR; in TCRdb, only in-frame clones are kept and a portion is missing. Altogether about 1.1 million clones are present, approximately 78% being singletons, with the ten largest covering about 0.52%. The CDR3 spans 14 residues. Germline loops: CDR1 SGHTA, CDR2 FQGNSA. V gave up 3 bases and J gave up 8 bases; unmatched junction bases: 6. All the donors were Caucasian adults who lived in Nashville, Tennessee. This clone was detected only a few times. What it recognizes is unknown. Other DNA variants within this sample encode the same CDR3.

The TCR sequence derives from a man younger than 35 in good health. Some clones in this sample may be carry-over from other donors' samples. This chain links TRBV7-2 with TRBJ2-4, with 8 bases fitting TRBD2. The sequenced material came from memory CD4+ T cells from PBMCs. The subset is: CD45RA-negative fraction. The DNA for the CDR3 is TGTGCCAGCAGCTTTGGGACTAGGCGGTACATTCAGTACTTC. Encoded protein: CASSFGTRRYIQYF.